A selection of T cell receptor beta chains follows, all from one sample in a study of human T cells and chemical hapten exposure. MiXCR, run by TCRdb on the RACE reads, gives a single entry per CDR3 protein. Among more than 150,000 distinct CDR3 sequences, around 30% were seen once, and the ten largest hold just under 3%. Sequencing was performed on whole blood, taken in connection with sensitization to the hapten diphenylcyclopropenone (DPC). Receptor source: a woman aged 25 to 45 with alopecia areata. Some clones in this sample may be carry-over from other donors' samples. Both conserved end residues are part of each CDR3. A D gene is named only where the DNA matches it firmly. Expanded clones are given a class, and other clones once, few, many or no size at all.

CDR3nt: TGCAGTGCTAGAGTTAGCGGGAGAGATACGCAGTATTTT; CDR3aa: CSARVSGRDTQYF; abundance: -; d_gene: TRBD2; j_gene: TRBJ2-3; v_gene: TRBV20-1
CDR3nt: TGCAGTGCTAGAGATCCCGCAGGTGGAAACACCATATATTTT; CDR3aa: CSARDPAGGNTIYF; abundance: -; d_gene: -; j_gene: TRBJ1-3; v_gene: TRBV20-1
CDR3nt: TGCAGCGTTGAAGGTGGACAGGGAGGTGGCTACACCTTC; CDR3aa: CSVEGGQGGGYTF; abundance: -; d_gene: TRBD1; j_gene: TRBJ1-2; v_gene: TRBV29-1
CDR3nt: TGTGCCAGCAGCCCCCCAACCGGGGAAAACATTCAGTACTTC; CDR3aa: CASSPPTGENIQYF; abundance: many; d_gene: -; j_gene: TRBJ2-4; v_gene: TRBV7-2
CDR3nt: TGTGCCAGCATTACCCGCGGGGAGCAGTTCTTC; CDR3aa: CASITRGEQFF; abundance: -; d_gene: -; j_gene: TRBJ2-1; v_gene: TRBV28
CDR3nt: TGCAGCGTTGGGGGGACTAGCGGGGGCTCCTACGAGCAGTACTTC; CDR3aa: CSVGGTSGGSYEQYF; abundance: -; d_gene: TRBD2; j_gene: TRBJ2-7; v_gene: TRBV29-1
CDR3nt: TGTGCCAGCAGGCTTGCAACGGGAAAAAACATTCAGTACTTC; CDR3aa: CASRLATGKNIQYF; abundance: -; d_gene: -; j_gene: TRBJ2-4; v_gene: TRBV2
CDR3nt: TGTGCCAGCAGCCGGGAGTGGACCCAGTACTTC; CDR3aa: CASSREWTQYF; abundance: -; d_gene: -; j_gene: TRBJ2-5; v_gene: TRBV7-9
CDR3nt: TGTGCCAGCAGCTTAACCAGCTTACTTAATGAAAAACTGTTTTTT; CDR3aa: CASSLTSLLNEKLFF; abundance: few; d_gene: -; j_gene: TRBJ1-4; v_gene: TRBV7-2
CDR3nt: TGTGCCAGCAGTGCCTCGGGGGCGGGGACCCAGTACTTC; CDR3aa: CASSASGAGTQYF; abundance: many; d_gene: -; j_gene: TRBJ2-5; v_gene: TRBV28
CDR3nt: TGTGCCAGCAGCTCCCGACAGGGGTGGTCCGGGGAGCTGTTTTTT; CDR3aa: CASSSRQGWSGELFF; abundance: -; d_gene: TRBD1; j_gene: TRBJ2-2; v_gene: TRBV9
CDR3nt: TGTGCCTGGAGTGTACTAGCACACACAGATACGCAGTATTTT; CDR3aa: CAWSVLAHTDTQYF; abundance: many; d_gene: -; j_gene: TRBJ2-3; v_gene: TRBV30
CDR3nt: TGTGCCATCAGTGATACCGGGACTAGCGGGACCGATACGCAGTATTTT; CDR3aa: CAISDTGTSGTDTQYF; abundance: -; d_gene: TRBD2; j_gene: TRBJ2-3; v_gene: TRBV10-3
CDR3nt: TGCAGTGCTAGAGATCTAAGGAGGACGGCTGAAGCTTTCTTT; CDR3aa: CSARDLRRTAEAFF; abundance: -; d_gene: -; j_gene: TRBJ1-1; v_gene: TRBV20-1
CDR3nt: TGCAGCGTTGACCCACAGGGGGCAGGTGGCTACACCTTC; CDR3aa: CSVDPQGAGGYTF; abundance: few; d_gene: TRBD1; j_gene: TRBJ1-2; v_gene: TRBV29-1
CDR3nt: TGTGCCAGCGGGCCTAGATCTACTAATGAAAAACTGTTTTTT; CDR3aa: CASGPRSTNEKLFF; abundance: few; d_gene: -; j_gene: TRBJ1-4; v_gene: TRBV2
CDR3nt: TGCAGCGTTGATGGTGGGGGGGGCACTGAAGCTTTCTTT; CDR3aa: CSVDGGGGTEAFF; abundance: -; d_gene: -; j_gene: TRBJ1-1; v_gene: TRBV29-1
CDR3nt: TGTGCCAGCAGTTTGGTTCAGGGAGTAAATACGCAGTATTTT; CDR3aa: CASSLVQGVNTQYF; abundance: -; d_gene: -; j_gene: TRBJ2-3; v_gene: TRBV28
CDR3nt: TGTGCCAGCAGCTTTACCCAACTCCCTTATAATTCACCCCTCCACTTT; CDR3aa: CASSFTQLPYNSPLHF; abundance: -; d_gene: -; j_gene: TRBJ1-6; v_gene: TRBV11-2
CDR3nt: TGCGCCAGCAGCCAAGTTTACAGGGGGCCCTATGGCTACACCTTC; CDR3aa: CASSQVYRGPYGYTF; abundance: -; d_gene: TRBD1; j_gene: TRBJ1-2; v_gene: TRBV4-1
CDR3nt: TGTGCCAGCAGCCAAGAGCCCCCTCCTGCCGGGGAGCTGTTTTTT; CDR3aa: CASSQEPPPAGELFF; abundance: -; d_gene: -; j_gene: TRBJ2-2; v_gene: TRBV4-2
CDR3nt: TGTGCCAGCAGTCTGAGCGGGAGCTCCTACAATGAGCAGTTCTTC; CDR3aa: CASSLSGSSYNEQFF; abundance: few; d_gene: TRBD2; j_gene: TRBJ2-1; v_gene: TRBV6-5
CDR3nt: TGTGCCAGTAGTACTCCGGGACAGTATGGCTACACCTTC; CDR3aa: CASSTPGQYGYTF; abundance: -; d_gene: TRBD1; j_gene: TRBJ1-2; v_gene: TRBV19
CDR3nt: TGTGCCAGCGGGATCTACGAGCAGTACTTC; CDR3aa: CASGIYEQYF; abundance: few; d_gene: -; j_gene: TRBJ2-7; v_gene: TRBV28
CDR3nt: TGTGCCAGCAGTTTTTACAGAGGGGATGGCTACACCTTC; CDR3aa: CASSFYRGDGYTF; abundance: -; d_gene: -; j_gene: TRBJ1-2; v_gene: TRBV28
CDR3nt: TGTGCCATCAGGGGAGGGGCCGAGCAGTACTTC; CDR3aa: CAIRGGAEQYF; abundance: -; d_gene: TRBD2; j_gene: TRBJ2-7; v_gene: TRBV10-3
CDR3nt: TGTGCCAGCAGTGAAATTGGGCGGCTAGCGGGAGGGCCCAGTGAGCAGTTCTTC; CDR3aa: CASSEIGRLAGGPSEQFF; abundance: -; d_gene: TRBD2; j_gene: TRBJ2-1; v_gene: TRBV28
CDR3nt: TGTGCCAGCAGCACTAGCGGGAGAGTCTCAGATACGCAGTATTTT; CDR3aa: CASSTSGRVSDTQYF; abundance: -; d_gene: TRBD2; j_gene: TRBJ2-3; v_gene: TRBV28